This T cell receptor beta chain was obtained from a study of blood T cell repertoires in COVID-19. Overall study context: The samples span acute and convalescent COVID-19 from the United States, Italy and Spain. The cDNA or gDNA used as material had been derived from T cells, B-cell-depleted T cells, or PBMCs.

Only one count was recorded for this clone. TCRdb keeps only in-frame clones here, not all; method: immunoSEQ multiplex PCR. The sample has a few hundred thousand clones, around 87% seen once. The CDR3 is made up of 15 amino acids. With 5 bases clipped from V and 4 bases from J, the junction kept 8 bases outside the gene matches. The germline CDR1 and CDR2 sequences are MNHNS and SASEGT. The genes are TRBV6-1 and TRBJ2-7; 10 bases align to TRBD1. The sequence was collected from a man in his forties in a cohort exposed to, infected with or recovered from COVID-19 (not recorded which). Specimen: PBMCs or T cells enriched from blood (not recorded which). The CDR3 region is CASSSRDRGSYEQYF. CDR3 sequence (DNA): TGTGCCAGCAGTTCACGGGACAGGGGATCGTACGAGCAGTACTTC.